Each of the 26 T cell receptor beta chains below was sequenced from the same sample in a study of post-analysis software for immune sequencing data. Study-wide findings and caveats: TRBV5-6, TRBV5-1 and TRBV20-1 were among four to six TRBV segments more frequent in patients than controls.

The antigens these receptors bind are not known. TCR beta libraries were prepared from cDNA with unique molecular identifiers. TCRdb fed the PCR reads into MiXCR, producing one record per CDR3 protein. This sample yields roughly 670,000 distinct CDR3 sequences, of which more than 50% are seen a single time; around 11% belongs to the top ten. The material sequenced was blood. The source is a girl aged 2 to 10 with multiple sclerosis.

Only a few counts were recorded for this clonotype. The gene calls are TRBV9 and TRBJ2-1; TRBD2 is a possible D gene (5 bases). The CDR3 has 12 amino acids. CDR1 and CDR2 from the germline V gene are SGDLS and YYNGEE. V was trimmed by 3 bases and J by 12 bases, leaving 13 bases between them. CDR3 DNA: TGTGCCAGCAGCGCCCCCACGAGCGGGCAGTTCTTC. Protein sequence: CASSAPTSGQFF.

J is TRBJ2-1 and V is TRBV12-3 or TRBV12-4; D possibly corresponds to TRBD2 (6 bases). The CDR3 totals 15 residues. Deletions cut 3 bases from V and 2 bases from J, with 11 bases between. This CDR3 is CASSFNGGAYNEQFF. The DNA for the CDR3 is TGTGCCAGCAGTTTTAATGGCGGGGCCTACAATGAGCAGTTCTTC.

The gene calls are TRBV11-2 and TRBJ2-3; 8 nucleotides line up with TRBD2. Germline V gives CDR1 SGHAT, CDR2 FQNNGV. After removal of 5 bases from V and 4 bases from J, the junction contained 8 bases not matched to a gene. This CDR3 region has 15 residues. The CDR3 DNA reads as TGTGCCAGCAGCCGTTGGACGGGGGGGGCAGATACGCAGTATTTT. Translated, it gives CASSRWTGGADTQYF.

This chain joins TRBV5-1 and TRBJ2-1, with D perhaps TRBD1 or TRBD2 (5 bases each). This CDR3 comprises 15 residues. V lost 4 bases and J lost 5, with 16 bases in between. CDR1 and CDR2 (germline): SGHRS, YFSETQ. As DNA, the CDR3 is TGCGCCAGCAGCCCGACTATAGGGGTCCACAATGAGCAGTTCTTC. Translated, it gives CASSPTIGVHNEQFF. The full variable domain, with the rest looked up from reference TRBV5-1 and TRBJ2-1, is KAGVTQTPRYLIKTRGQQVTLSCSPISGHRSVSWYQQTPGQGLQFLFEYFSETQRNKGNFPGRFSGRQFSNSRSEMNVSTLELGDSALYLCASSPTIGVHNEQFFGPGTRLTVL.

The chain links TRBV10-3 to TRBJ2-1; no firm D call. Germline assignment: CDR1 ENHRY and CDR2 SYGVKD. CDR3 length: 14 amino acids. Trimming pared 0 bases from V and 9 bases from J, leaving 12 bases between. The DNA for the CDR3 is TGTGCCATCAGTGAGTCCACCCCGGCAGCTGAGCAGTTCTTC. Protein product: CAISESTPAAEQFF.

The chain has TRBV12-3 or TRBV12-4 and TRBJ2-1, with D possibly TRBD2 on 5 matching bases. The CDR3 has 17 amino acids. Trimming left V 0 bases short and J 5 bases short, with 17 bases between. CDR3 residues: CASSLARAAIIDNEQFF. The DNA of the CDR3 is TGTGCCAGCAGTTTAGCGCGGGCGGCCATTATAGACAATGAGCAGTTCTTC.

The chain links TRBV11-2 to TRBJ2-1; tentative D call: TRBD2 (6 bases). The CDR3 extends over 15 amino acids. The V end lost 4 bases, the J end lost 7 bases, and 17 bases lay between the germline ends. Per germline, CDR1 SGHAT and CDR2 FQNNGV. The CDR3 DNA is TGTGCCAGCAGCTATAGCGGACCTCTGGGGAATGAGCAGTTCTTC. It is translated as CASSYSGPLGNEQFF. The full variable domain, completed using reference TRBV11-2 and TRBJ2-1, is EAGVAQSPRYKIIEKRQSVAFWCNPISGHATLYWYQQILGQGPKLLIQFQNNGVVDDSQLPKDRFSAERLKGVDSTLKIQPAKLEDSAVYLCASSYSGPLGNEQFFGPGTRLTVL.

The CDR3 loop reads CASSYFSGSSYNEQFF. The DNA for the CDR3 is TGTGCCAGCAGTTACTTTAGCGGAAGCTCCTACAATGAGCAGTTCTTC. V and J are TRBV6-5 and TRBJ2-1, with D possibly being TRBD2 (6 bases). The germline gives CDR1 MNHEY, CDR2 SVGAGI. The CDR3 has 16 residues. V was clipped by 1 base and J by 0 bases, with 10 bases between them.

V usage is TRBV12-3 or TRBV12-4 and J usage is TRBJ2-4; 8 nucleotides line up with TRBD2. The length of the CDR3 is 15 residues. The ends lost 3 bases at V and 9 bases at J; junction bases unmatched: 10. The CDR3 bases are TGTGCCAGCAGTTTGGGGGACGGGAGGGGTGTCATTCAGTACTTC. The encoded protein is CASSLGDGRGVIQYF.

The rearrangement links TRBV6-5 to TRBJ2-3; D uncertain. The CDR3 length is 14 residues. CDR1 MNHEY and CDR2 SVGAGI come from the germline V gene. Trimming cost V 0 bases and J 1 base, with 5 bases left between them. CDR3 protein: CASSYSPGTDTQYF. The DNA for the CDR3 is TGTGCCAGCAGTTACTCCCCCGGCACAGATACGCAGTATTTT.

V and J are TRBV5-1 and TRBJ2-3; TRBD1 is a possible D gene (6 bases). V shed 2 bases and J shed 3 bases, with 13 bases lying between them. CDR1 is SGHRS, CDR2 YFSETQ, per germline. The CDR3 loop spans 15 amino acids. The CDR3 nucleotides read TGCGCCAGCAGCTTAGGGGGACCTCAGACAGATACGCAGTATTTT. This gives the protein CASSLGGPQTDTQYF.

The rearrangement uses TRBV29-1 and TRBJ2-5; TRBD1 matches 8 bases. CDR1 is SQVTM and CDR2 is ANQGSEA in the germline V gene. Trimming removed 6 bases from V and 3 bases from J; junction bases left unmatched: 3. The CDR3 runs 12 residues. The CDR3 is CSVQGQEETQYF. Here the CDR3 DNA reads TGCAGCGTCCAGGGACAGGAAGAGACCCAGTACTTC.

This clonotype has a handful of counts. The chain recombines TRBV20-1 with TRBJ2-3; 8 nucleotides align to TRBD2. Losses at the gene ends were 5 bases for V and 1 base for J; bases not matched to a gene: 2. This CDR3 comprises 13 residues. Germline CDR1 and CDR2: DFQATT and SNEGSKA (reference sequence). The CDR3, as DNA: TGCAGTGCTCTTAGCGGGGGCACAGATACGCAGTATTTT. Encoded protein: CSALSGGTDTQYF.

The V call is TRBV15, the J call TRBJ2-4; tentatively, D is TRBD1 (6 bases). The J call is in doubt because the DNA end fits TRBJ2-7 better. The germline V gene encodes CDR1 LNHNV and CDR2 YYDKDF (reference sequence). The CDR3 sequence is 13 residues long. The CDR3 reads CATSRDSSYEQYF. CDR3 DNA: TGTGCCACCAGCAGGGACAGCTCCTACGAGCAGTACTTC.

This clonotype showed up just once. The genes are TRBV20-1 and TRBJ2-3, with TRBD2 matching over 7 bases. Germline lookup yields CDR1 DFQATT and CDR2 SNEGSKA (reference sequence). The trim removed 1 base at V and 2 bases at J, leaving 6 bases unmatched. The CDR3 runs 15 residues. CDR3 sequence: CSARGPAGPTDTQYF. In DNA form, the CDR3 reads TGCAGTGCTAGAGGTCCAGCGGGACCCACAGATACGCAGTATTTT.

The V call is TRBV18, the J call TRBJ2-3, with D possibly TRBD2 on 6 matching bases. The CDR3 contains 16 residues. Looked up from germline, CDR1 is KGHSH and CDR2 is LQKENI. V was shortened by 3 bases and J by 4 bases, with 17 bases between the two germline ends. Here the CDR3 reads CASSPRLGGKADTQYF. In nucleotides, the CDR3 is TGTGCCAGCTCACCCCGACTAGGCGGGAAGGCAGATACGCAGTATTTT.

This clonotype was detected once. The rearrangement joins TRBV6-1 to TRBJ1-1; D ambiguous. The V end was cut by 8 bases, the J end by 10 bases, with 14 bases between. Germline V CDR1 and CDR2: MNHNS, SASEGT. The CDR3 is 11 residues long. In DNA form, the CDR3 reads TGTGCCAGCCTCCGGGCCGAAGGAGCTTTCTTT. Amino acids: CASLRAEGAFF.

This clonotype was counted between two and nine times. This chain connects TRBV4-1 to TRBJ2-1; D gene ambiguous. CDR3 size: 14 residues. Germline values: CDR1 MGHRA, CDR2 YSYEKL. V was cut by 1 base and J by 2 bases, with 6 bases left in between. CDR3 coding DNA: TGCGCCAGCAGCCAAGTGGGGACCTACAATGAGCAGTTCTTC. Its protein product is CASSQVGTYNEQFF.

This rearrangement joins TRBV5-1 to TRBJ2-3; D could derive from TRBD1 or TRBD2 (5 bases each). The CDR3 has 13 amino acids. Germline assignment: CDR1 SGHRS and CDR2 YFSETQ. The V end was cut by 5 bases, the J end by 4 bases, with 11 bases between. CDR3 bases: TGCGCCAGCAGTCATCAGGGAGCAGATACGCAGTATTTT. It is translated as CASSHQGADTQYF.

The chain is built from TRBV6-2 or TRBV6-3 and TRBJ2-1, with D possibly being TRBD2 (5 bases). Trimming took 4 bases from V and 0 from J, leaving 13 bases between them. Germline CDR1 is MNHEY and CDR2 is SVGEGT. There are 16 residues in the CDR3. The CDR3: CASSSHGESSYNEQFF. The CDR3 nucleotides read TGTGCCAGCAGTTCCCACGGGGAAAGCTCCTACAATGAGCAGTTCTTC.

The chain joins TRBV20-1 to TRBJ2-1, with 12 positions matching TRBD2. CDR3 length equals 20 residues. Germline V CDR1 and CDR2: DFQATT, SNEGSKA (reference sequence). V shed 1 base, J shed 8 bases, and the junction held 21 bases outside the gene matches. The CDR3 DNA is TGCAGTGCTAGAGTTCTCCGGACTAGCGGGATTCGATCAGTTCGGTATGAGCAGTTCTTC. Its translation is CSARVLRTSGIRSVRYEQFF.

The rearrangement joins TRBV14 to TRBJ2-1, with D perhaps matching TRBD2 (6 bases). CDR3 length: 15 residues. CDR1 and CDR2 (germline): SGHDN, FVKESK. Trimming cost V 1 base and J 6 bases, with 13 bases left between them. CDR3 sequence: CASSQVDWEANEQFF. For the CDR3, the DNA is TGTGCCAGCAGCCAAGTTGACTGGGAGGCCAATGAGCAGTTCTTC.

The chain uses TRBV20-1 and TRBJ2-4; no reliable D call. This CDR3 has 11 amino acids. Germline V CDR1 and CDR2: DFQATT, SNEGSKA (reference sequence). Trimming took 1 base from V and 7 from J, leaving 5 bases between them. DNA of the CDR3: TGCAGTGCTAGAGGTTCGAACATTCAGTACTTC. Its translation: CSARGSNIQYF.

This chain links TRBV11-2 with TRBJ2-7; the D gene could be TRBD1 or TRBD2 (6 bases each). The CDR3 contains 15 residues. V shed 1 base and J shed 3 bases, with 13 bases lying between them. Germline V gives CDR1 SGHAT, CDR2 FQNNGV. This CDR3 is CASSLVEQGGYEQYF. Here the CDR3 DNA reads TGTGCCAGCAGCTTAGTTGAACAGGGAGGCTACGAGCAGTACTTC.

The CDR3 DNA reads as TGTGCCAGCAGCTTTCTCGGACAGGGATCCTACGAGCAGTTCTTC. Amino acids: CASSFLGQGSYEQFF. The chain uses TRBV7-9 and TRBJ2-1, with 8 bases aligning to TRBD1. Germline V lookup: CDR1 SEHNR, CDR2 FQNEAQ (reference sequence). Losses at the gene ends were 3 bases for V and 10 bases for J; bases not matched to a gene: 11. The CDR3 extends over 15 amino acids.

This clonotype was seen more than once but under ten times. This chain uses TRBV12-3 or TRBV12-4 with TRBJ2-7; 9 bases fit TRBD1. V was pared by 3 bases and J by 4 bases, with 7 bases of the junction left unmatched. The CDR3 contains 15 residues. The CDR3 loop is CASSLARDRVYEQYF. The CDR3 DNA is TGTGCCAGCAGTTTGGCCCGGGACAGGGTTTACGAGCAGTACTTC.